The entry below describes one TCR beta chain. The sample originates from a study of patients and donors after allogeneic stem cell transplantation. Germline V gene data show CDR1 as KGHSH and CDR2 as LQKENI. The V gene lost 2 bases and the J gene lost 1 base, with 12 bases spanning the gap. The CDR3 sequence is 16 residues long. TCRdb recomputed calls from the RT-PCR reads with MiXCR, one row per CDR3 protein. The profile covers some 30,000 distinct CDR3 sequences, with more than 35% appearing a single time and 76% taken by the ten largest. This TCR was sampled from a human donor who was either an allogeneic HSCT recipient or a stem cell or donor lymphocyte infusion donor (not recorded which). It is not recorded whose cells these are; they may come from a transplant donor. This chain joins TRBV18 and TRBJ1-5; tentatively, D is TRBD1 (6 bases). Sequenced sample: blood, either unsorted or a sorted T cell fraction (not recorded which). As DNA, the CDR3 is TGTGCCAGCTCACCAACACAGGGCTTCAGCAATCAGCCCCAGCATTTT. It is translated as CASSPTQGFSNQPQHF.